The 14 T cell receptor beta chains below all came from one sample that was sequenced in a study of immune heterogeneity within non-small cell lung tumors. Bulk tumor genomic DNA was the template, and each sample received 600 ng. Surgeons took several biopsies per primary tumor, spaced far apart, during surgery. Patients had untreated, newly diagnosed non-small cell lung cancer and underwent curative surgery. Multiplex PCR relied on 32 V and 13 J primers to amplify TCR beta CDR3. In TCRdb, the multiplex PCR reads were re-called with MiXCR into one record per CDR3 protein. The sample lists roughly 4,700 distinct CDR3 sequences, roughly a third occurring once. Sample: lung tumor tissue. The receptors derive from a woman between 50 and 59 years old with non-small cell lung cancer.

In this sample, this clonotype is medium-sized. The V call is TRBV6-6, the J call TRBJ1-2; no reliable D call. The CDR3 is made up of 14 amino acids. In germline, CDR1 is MNHNY, CDR2 SVGAGI (reference sequence). V gave up 2 bases and J gave up 0 bases, with 7 bases separating them. The CDR3 is CASSYSRSNYGYTF. Written as DNA, the CDR3 is TGTGCCAGCAGTTACAGCAGGTCTAACTATGGCTACACCTTC.

This clonotype was seen just once. This sequence joins TRBV28 and TRBJ2-7; D is possibly TRBD2 (5 bases). The CDR3 is made up of 14 amino acids. CDR1 and CDR2 from the germline V gene are MDHEN and SYDVKM. Trimming pared 1 base from V and 0 bases from J, leaving 7 bases between. The CDR3 DNA reads as TGTGCCAGCAGTTTATTCCGGGGCTCCTACGAGCAGTACTTC. It specifies CASSLFRGSYEQYF.

In its sample, this clonotype was seen once. The gene calls are TRBV20-1 and TRBJ2-7; 8 nucleotides match TRBD2. The CDR3 loop spans 15 amino acids. V was clipped by 5 bases and J by 0 bases; unmatched bases: 9. Germline lookup yields CDR1 DFQATT and CDR2 SNEGSKA (reference sequence). The CDR3 DNA sequence: TGCAGTGCTGACCACGGGACTAGGGGCTCCTACGAGCAGTACTTC. Encoded protein: CSADHGTRGSYEQYF.

A few counts support this clonotype. The V gene is TRBV7-9, the J gene TRBJ1-1, with D uncertain. Trimming removed 1 base at V and 5 bases at J, with 8 bases between. This CDR3 has 13 amino acids. Germline V lookup: CDR1 SEHNR, CDR2 FQNEAQ (reference sequence). The CDR3 region is CASSLDVGTEAFF. The CDR3 nucleotides are TGTGCCAGCAGCTTAGATGTGGGTACTGAAGCTTTCTTT.

By proportion, this clonotype is medium-sized. The genes are TRBV20-1 and TRBJ2-7; TRBD2 aligns across 7 bases. After removal of 6 bases from V and 2 bases from J, the junction contained 7 bases not matched to a gene. CDR1 is DFQATT and CDR2 is SNEGSKA in the germline V gene (reference sequence). CDR3 length equals 13 residues. CDR3 amino acids: CSAKGLTPYEQYF. CDR3 DNA sequence: TGCAGTGCCAAGGGACTAACTCCCTACGAGCAGTACTTC.

Remarks on this clonotype: A read error is likely, as this CDR3 ends without the conserved phenylalanine or tryptophan. The V gene is TRBV2, the J gene TRBJ2-7; 15 bases map to TRBD2. The V segment lost 8 bases and the J segment 5 bases; nucleotides outside the gene matches: 4. Germline loops: CDR1 SNHLY, CDR2 FYNNEI. The CDR3 covers 14 residues. The CDR3 DNA follows: TGTGCCAGCGGACTAGCGGGAGGGCCCCACGAGCAGTACCTC. Translation gives CASGLAGGPHEQYL.

The sample holds a few counts of this clonotype. J is TRBJ1-1 and V is TRBV5-5, with 7 bases fitting TRBD1. CDR1 SGHKS and CDR2 YYEKEE come from the germline V gene (reference sequence). CDR3 length: 19 amino acids. V lost 3 bases to trimming and J lost 6 bases; unmatched junction nucleotides: 23. This CDR3 reads CASSWRAYRDSGILSEAFF. As DNA, the CDR3 is TGTGCCAGCAGCTGGAGGGCCTACCGGGACAGCGGCATTTTGTCTGAAGCTTTCTTT.

The CDR3: CSAGSGANVLTF. The CDR3 DNA sequence: TGCAGCGCCGGCTCTGGGGCCAACGTCCTGACTTTC. The chain is built from TRBV29-1 and TRBJ2-6; D remains unclear. The CDR3 consists of 12 residues. The germline CDR1 and CDR2 sequences are SQVTM and ANQGSEA. V lost 7 bases, J lost 0 bases, and 4 bases lay in between.

Remarks on this clonotype: A much larger clone differs from this one at a single base, so this may be a read error. The chain's CDR3 is CPSSPETVSGNTIYF. The CDR3 DNA follows: TGCCCCAGCAGCCCCGAGACGGTCTCTGGAAACACCATATATTTT. The gene calls are TRBV4-1 and TRBJ1-3; D gene unclear. The length of the CDR3 is 15 residues. The germline gives CDR1 MGHRA, CDR2 YSYEKL.

Turning to this clonotype: This could be a read error, since a much larger clone is one nucleotide away. The CDR3 sequence: CASGGTYYEKLFF. The DNA of the CDR3 is TGTGCCAGCGGCGGGACATACTATGAAAAACTGTTTTTT. V usage is TRBV12-3 or TRBV12-4 and J usage is TRBJ1-4, with a possible D match to TRBD1 (6 bases). Trimming shortened V by 8 bases and J by 6 bases, and 13 bases separated the two germline ends. This CDR3 has 13 amino acids.

This clonotype is medium-sized in the sample. This rearrangement joins TRBV6-1 to TRBJ1-6; D gene unclear. Trimming removed 6 bases at V and 2 bases at J, with 5 bases between. The CDR3 runs 13 residues. Looked up from germline, CDR1 is MNHNS and CDR2 is SASEGT. CDR3 bases: TGTGCCAGCAGGGAGGCCTATAATTCACCCCTCCACTTT. Amino acid sequence: CASREAYNSPLHF.

The V call is TRBV27, the J call TRBJ2-4, with 8 bases lining up with TRBD2. The CDR3 is 13 residues long. Trimming cost V 5 bases and J 9 bases; bases outside gene matches: 6. Germline CDR1 MNHEY, CDR2 SMNVEV (reference sequence). For the CDR3, the DNA is TGTGCCAGCAGTCCGGGACTAGACCTCATTCAGTACTTC. Translation gives CASSPGLDLIQYF.

The DNA for the CDR3 is TGTGCCAGCCAAGGGGGGATTTCTACAGATACGCAGTATTTT. Translation: CASQGGISTDTQYF. The chain has TRBV5-6 and TRBJ2-3; perhaps D is TRBD1 or TRBD2 (6 bases each). The CDR3 totals 14 residues. Looked up from germline, CDR1 is SGHDT and CDR2 is YYEEEE. V shed 7 bases and J shed 3 bases, with 15 bases lying between them.

This clonotype ranks as medium-sized. The chain carries TRBV4-1 and TRBJ2-7; 7 bases align to TRBD1. CDR1 and CDR2 from the germline V gene are MGHRA and YSYEKL. With V trimmed by 2 bases and J by 7 bases, 17 bases remained unmatched. This CDR3 comprises 17 residues. DNA for the CDR3: TGCGCCAGCAGCCAATACGGCGAGGGGGCCGGCAGGAGAGAGCAGTACTTC. It is translated as CASSQYGEGAGRREQYF.